This T cell receptor (beta chain) originates from a study of cytomegalovirus exposure and HLA in healthy donors. Notes on the study in general: The CMV antigen specificity of a few CMV-associated chains was confirmed through in vitro analysis. A previous analysis found most TCR beta V segments productive roughly 90% or roughly 30% of the time.

Nominally healthy donors were sampled, though unrecorded immune exposures were likely. About this clone: The antigen is unknown.

PCR primers comprised 60 Vbeta and 13 Jbeta primers. Sequencing used immunoSEQ multiplex PCR; TCRdb keeps in-frame clones, though not all of them. The repertoire holds about 160,000 clones, with more than 65% as singletons. The receptor's source is a man aged 45-65 years in good health and CMV-seropositive. Sequencing used PBMCs.

The CDR3 spells CASSEPGLAGGSYNEQFF. The CDR3 DNA follows: TGTGCCAGCAGTGAACCGGGACTAGCGGGGGGGTCCTACAATGAGCAGTTCTTC. The chain couples TRBV2 to TRBJ2-1; TRBD2 aligns across 16 bases. The germline V gene has CDR1 SNHLY and CDR2 FYNNEI. V lost 2 bases to trimming and J lost 1 base; unmatched junction nucleotides: 2. This CDR3 has 18 amino acids.